The 13 T cell receptor beta chains below come from one sample, sequenced in a study of metastatic and nonmetastatic thyroid tumors. All patients were treatment-naive before thyroid surgery. MiXCR was used by TCRdb to re-call the PCR reads. This sample yields tens of thousands of clones, of which 13% are seen a single time; roughly 17% belongs to the top ten. What was sequenced was blood. The source is a female donor with papillary thyroid cancer or a benign thyroid nodule (not recorded which). Some clones in this sample may be carry-over from other donors' samples.

This clone was detected ten times or more. Likely a read error: the CDR3 ends without its conserved phenylalanine or tryptophan. No DNA is shown, since the ends of the CDR3 on it are uncertain; the CDR3 is the one TCRdb lists. The chain uses TRBV6-2 or TRBV6-3 and TRBJ2-4; TRBD1, as called in the table, went unchecked against the DNA. Germline V gene lookup returns CDR1 MNHEY and CDR2 SVGEGT. The CDR3 has 11 amino acids, counting both end residues. CDR3 loop: CASSWRGIDVL.

The CDR3 region is CASSLQGGNQPQHF. CDR3 nucleotides: TGCGCCAGCAGCTTACAGGGGGGAAATCAGCCCCAGCATTTT. The chain is built from TRBV5-1 and TRBJ1-5; 8 bases map to TRBD1. Per germline, CDR1 SGHRS and CDR2 YFSETQ. The CDR3 runs 14 residues. The junction had 2 bases not matched to a gene; V was cut back by 2 bases and J by 4 bases.

This clone was counted ten times or more. The chain is built from TRBV10-1 and TRBJ2-3; D call uncertain. CDR1 is WNHNN and CDR2 is SYGVQD in the germline V gene (reference sequence). This CDR3 is 15 amino acids long. The ends were cut back, 4 bases at V and 3 bases at J, with 14 bases in the middle. The CDR3 reads CASSVTADPTDTQYF. The DNA of the CDR3 is TGCGCCAGCAGTGTTACGGCGGATCCTACAGATACGCAGTATTTT.

There are many counts of this clone. The chain recombines TRBV19 with TRBJ2-7, with D possibly being TRBD1 or TRBD2 (5 bases each). CDR3 length: 13 residues. Germline CDR1 is LNHDA and CDR2 is SQIVND (reference sequence). V was trimmed by 10 bases and J by 3 bases, leaving 16 bases between them. This CDR3 is CATSGTVFYEQYF. Written as DNA, the CDR3 is TGTGCCACCTCCGGGACGGTCTTCTACGAGCAGTACTTC.

V and J are TRBV5-1 and TRBJ2-5; 8 bases are shared with TRBD1. This CDR3 is built from 13 residues. The V gene end was trimmed by 7 bases and the J gene end by 4 bases; junction bases not matched to a gene: 6. CDR1 SGHRS and CDR2 YFSETQ come from the germline V gene. CDR3 protein: CASGATGAETQYF. CDR3 bases: TGCGCCAGCGGGGCGACAGGGGCAGAGACCCAGTACTTC.

This clone came up many times. This chain links TRBV3-1 with TRBJ1-5; D unresolved. Germline loops: CDR1 LGHDT, CDR2 YNNKEL (reference sequence). V lost 4 bases to trimming and J lost 2 bases, with 18 bases between them. CDR3 length: 17 amino acids. CDR3 coding DNA: TGTGCCAGCAGCCCTACACCAGACACCTGGGGCAATCAGCCCCAGCATTTT. Protein sequence: CASSPTPDTWGNQPQHF. The full variable domain, its missing parts supplied by reference TRBV3-1 and TRBJ1-5, is DTAVSQTPKYLVTQMGNDKSIKCEQNLGHDTMYWYKQDSKKFLKIMFSYNNKELIINETVPNRFSPKSPDKAHLNLHINSLELGDSAVYFCASSPTPDTWGNQPQHFGDGTRLSIL.

This clone was seen ten or more times. Other DNA sequences within the sample encode an identical CDR3. V and J are TRBV20-1 and TRBJ1-6; 8 nucleotides match TRBD1. Trimming at V came to 6 bases and at J to 12 bases, leaving 7 bases not matched to a gene. The length of the CDR3 is 12 residues. The germline V gene has CDR1 DFQATT and CDR2 SNEGSKA (reference sequence). The CDR3 DNA reads TGCAGTGCCGATACAGGGGGAGTACCCCTCCACTTT. Its translation: CSADTGGVPLHF.

The table lists this clone with many counts. The chain is built from TRBV7-6 and TRBJ2-7; 7 bases agree with TRBD2. J lost 2 bases, V lost 5 bases, and 3 bases had no gene match. Germline CDR1 SGHVS, CDR2 FNYEAQ. The CDR3 has 13 amino acids. The CDR3 DNA sequence: TGTGCCAGCAGCGAGGGAGGGCCCTACGAGCAGTACTTC. Its protein product is CASSEGGPYEQYF.

This clone occurred many times. This sequence joins TRBV20-1 and TRBJ1-2, with D possibly TRBD1 on 6 matching bases. The CDR3 runs to 13 residues. V lost 3 bases to trimming and J lost 1 base, with 9 bases between them. The germline V gene has CDR1 DFQATT and CDR2 SNEGSKA (reference sequence). CDR3 protein: CSASGGLNYGYTF. The DNA of the CDR3 is TGCAGTGCTAGCGGGGGGCTTAACTATGGCTACACCTTC.

This clone has at least ten counts. V is TRBV7-3 and J is TRBJ2-3; tentatively, D is TRBD1 (5 bases). V lost 5 bases, J lost 2 bases, and 11 bases lay in between. The CDR3 has 14 amino acids. Germline V lookup: CDR1 SGHTA, CDR2 FQGTGA. This chain's CDR3 is CASSRTPYTDTQYF. The CDR3 region has the DNA TGTGCCAGCAGCCGGACACCTTACACAGATACGCAGTATTTT.

This clone showed up just a few times. Other DNA sequences in this sample translate to the same CDR3. The chain links TRBV19 to TRBJ2-7; D gene uncertain. Germline V lookup: CDR1 LNHDA, CDR2 SQIVND (reference sequence). V shed 5 bases and J shed 7 bases, with 15 bases lying between them. There are 13 residues in the CDR3. The CDR3 nucleotides read TGTGCCAGTAGTCTGGGCCCCCGGTATGAGCAGTACTTC. Translating gives CASSLGPRYEQYF. Supplemented by reference TRBV19 and TRBJ2-7, the full variable domain reads DGGITQSPKYLFRKEGQNVTLSCEQNLNHDAMYWYRQDPGQGLRLIYYSQIVNDFQKGDIAEGYSVSREKKESFPLTVTSAQKNPTAFYLCASSLGPRYEQYFGPGTRLTVT.

This clone was observed many times. The V gene is TRBV7-9, the J gene TRBJ2-1; no definite D call. Germline CDR1 is SEHNR and CDR2 is FQNEAQ (reference sequence). The CDR3 totals 14 residues. Between the trimmed V and J ends, which lost 5 bases and 5 bases, there was a span of 13 bases. CDR3 region: CASSLPRMNNEQFF. CDR3 coding DNA: TGTGCCAGCAGCCTACCTCGAATGAACAATGAGCAGTTCTTC. Drawing the rest from reference TRBV7-9 and TRBJ2-1, the complete variable domain is DTGVSQNPRHKITKRGQNVTFRCDPISEHNRLYWYRQTLGQGPEFLTYFQNEAQLEKSRLLSDRFSAERPKGSFSTLEIQRTEQGDSAMYLCASSLPRMNNEQFFGPGTRLTVL.

As regards this clone: Other DNA sequences in the sample encode the same CDR3. The chain combines TRBV12-3 or TRBV12-4 with TRBJ1-1; weak D call: TRBD1 (5 bases). The length of the CDR3 is 14 residues. V was pared by 7 bases and J by 1 base, with 13 bases between. CDR3 in amino acids: CASTLGGQNTEAFF. DNA for the CDR3: TGTGCCAGCACCCTCGGGGGTCAGAACACTGAAGCTTTCTTT.